Below, one TCR beta chain is given with its context. This sample stems from a study of blood T cell repertoires in COVID-19. Study-wide context: The origin of the acute and convalescent COVID-19 samples was the United States, Italy and Spain. PBMCs, B-cell-depleted T cells, or T cells provided the cDNA or gDNA that made up the material.

CDR3 length equals 11 residues. Germline V gives CDR1 MNHNS, CDR2 SASEGT. V lost 2 bases, J lost 7 bases, and 6 bases lay in between. Clones were sequenced by immunoSEQ multiplex PCR, and TCRdb holds only the in-frame ones, with some missing. The sample shows tens of thousands of clones, around 88% of them seen only once. The rearrangement joins TRBV6-1 to TRBJ2-7; D is unclear. The sequence was collected from a man in his fifties with active COVID-19. Material: peripheral blood. The CDR3 protein is CASSEPQEQYF. The CDR3, as DNA: TGTGCCAGCAGTGAACCCCAGGAGCAGTACTTC.